These 27 T cell receptor beta chains were all obtained from the same sample, sequenced in a study of blood T cell repertoires in COVID-19. Some clones are missing from TCRdb's copy, which holds only in-frame ones; the method was immunoSEQ multiplex PCR. The repertoire holds under 250,000 clones, with 80% to 85% as singletons. The sample taken for sequencing was PBMCs or T cells enriched from blood (not recorded which). The receptors derive from a woman aged 45-65 years with acute COVID-19.

This chain links TRBV7-9 with TRBJ1-3; possible D gene TRBD1, 5 bases. V lost 5 bases to trimming and J lost 4 bases, with 21 bases between them. Germline assignment: CDR1 SEHNR and CDR2 FQNEAQ (reference sequence). The CDR3 contains 17 residues. CDR3 DNA: TGTGCCAGCAGCCCTTCCCCGGGGGGTCGTCCCGGAAACACCATATATTTT. Translated, it gives CASSPSPGGRPGNTIYF.

The chain has TRBV5-4 and TRBJ2-3; TRBD2 aligns across 11 bases. Germline values: CDR1 SGHNT, CDR2 YYREEE (reference sequence). With V trimmed by 0 bases and J by 4 bases, 4 bases remained unmatched. This CDR3 has 16 residues. The CDR3 DNA reads TGTGCCAGCAGCTTGGAACTAGCGGGGGTGGCAGATACGCAGTATTTT. This gives the protein CASSLELAGVADTQYF. The full variable domain, completed using reference TRBV5-4 and TRBJ2-3, is ETGVTQSPTHLIKTRGQQVTLRCSSQSGHNTVSWYQQALGQGPQFIFQYYREEENGRGNFPPRFSGLQFPNYSSELNVNALELDDSALYLCASSLELAGVADTQYFGPGTRLTVL.

The chain combines TRBV28 with TRBJ2-6, with D perhaps TRBD1 (5 bases). CDR1 is MDHEN, CDR2 SYDVKM, per germline. CDR3 length equals 15 residues. V was shortened by 6 bases and J by 1 base, with 10 bases between the two germline ends. The CDR3 loop reads CASRAPGSGANVLTF. As DNA, the CDR3 is TGTGCCAGCAGGGCCCCAGGGTCTGGGGCCAACGTCCTGACTTTC.

The chain carries TRBV19 and TRBJ1-1; 7 bases line up with TRBD1. The CDR3 spans 13 residues. The ends lost 7 bases at V and 4 bases at J; junction bases unmatched: 6. Per the germline V gene, CDR1 is LNHDA and CDR2 is SQIVND (reference sequence). The CDR3 DNA reads TGTGCCAGTAATCGACAGGGTATCACTGAAGCTTTCTTT. Amino acid sequence: CASNRQGITEAFF.

The chain links TRBV4-3 to TRBJ2-1; 13 bases are shared with TRBD2. CDR1 and CDR2 (germline): LGHNA, YSLEER. Trimming cost V 5 bases and J 5 bases; bases outside gene matches: 15. The CDR3 has 19 amino acids. This chain's CDR3 is CASSAKTSGGAFRDNEQFF. The CDR3 region has the DNA TGCGCCAGCAGCGCGAAAACTAGCGGGGGGGCCTTTAGGGACAATGAGCAGTTCTTC.

This rearrangement joins TRBV28 to TRBJ1-6; 9 bases map to TRBD1. In germline, CDR1 is MDHEN, CDR2 SYDVKM. This CDR3 contains 14 residues. The V gene end was trimmed by 2 bases and the J gene end by 15 bases; junction bases not matched to a gene: 8. The CDR3 DNA sequence: TGTGCCAGCAGTTTAGGGGACAGGGAGAATCTCCTCCACTTT. It specifies CASSLGDRENLLHF.

V and J are TRBV28 and TRBJ2-2, with TRBD2 matching over 8 bases. Germline CDR1 MDHEN, CDR2 SYDVKM. The CDR3 consists of 16 residues. V trimming: 5 bases; J trimming: 4 bases; junction bases outside the gene matches: 9. The CDR3 DNA follows: TGTGCCAGCAGTACCCGGACTAGCCCCACCACCGGGGAGCTGTTTTTT. It encodes CASSTRTSPTTGELFF.

This clone was found a few times. This sequence joins TRBV19 and TRBJ1-6, with D hard to call. This CDR3 comprises 15 residues. The ends were cut back, 6 bases at V and 6 bases at J, with 15 bases in the middle. Per the germline V gene, CDR1 is LNHDA and CDR2 is SQIVND (reference sequence). DNA for the CDR3: TGTGCCAGTAGCCGCGTTTCGGTCGGTAATTCACCCCTCCACTTT. It encodes CASSRVSVGNSPLHF.

The chain uses TRBV4-2 and TRBJ2-6; perhaps TRBD1 as D (6 bases). CDR3 length: 19 amino acids. Germline V lookup: CDR1 LGHNA, CDR2 YNFKEQ. V gave up 0 bases and J gave up 0 bases, with 15 bases separating them. The CDR3 reads CASSQDLMGAGSGANVLTF. The CDR3 DNA sequence: TGTGCCAGCAGCCAAGATTTGATGGGGGCAGGCTCTGGGGCCAACGTCCTGACTTTC.

CDR3: CASSPADTQYF. In nucleotides, the CDR3 is TGTGCCAGCAGCCCCGCAGATACGCAGTATTTT. The V call is TRBV6-2 or TRBV6-3, the J call TRBJ2-3, with no clear D. The CDR3 has 11 amino acids. Trimming left V 6 bases short and J 4 bases short, with 5 bases between. Looked up from germline, CDR1 is MNHEY and CDR2 is SVGEGT.

This CDR3 reads CASNADRNTEAFF. In nucleotides, the CDR3 is TGTGCCAGTAATGCAGACAGGAACACTGAAGCTTTCTTT. The V and J genes are TRBV19 and TRBJ1-1, with D possibly TRBD1 on 5 matching bases. Between the trimmed V and J ends, which lost 7 bases and 1 base, there was a span of 10 bases. The CDR3 contains 13 residues. Germline V gives CDR1 LNHDA, CDR2 SQIVND (reference sequence).

V is TRBV19 and J is TRBJ2-7; 10 bases line up with TRBD1. This CDR3 contains 13 residues. Trimming removed 9 bases from V and 3 bases from J; junction bases left unmatched: 5. The germline gives CDR1 LNHDA, CDR2 SQIVND (reference sequence). The CDR3 nucleotides read TGTGCCAGCGACAGGGGGCATGGCTACGAGCAGTACTTC. Its protein product is CASDRGHGYEQYF. Looking up the rest from reference TRBV19 and TRBJ2-7 gives the full variable domain: DGGITQSPKYLFRKEGQNVTLSCEQNLNHDAMYWYRQDPGQGLRLIYYSQIVNDFQKGDIAEGYSVSREKKESFPLTVTSAQKNPTAFYLCASDRGHGYEQYFGPGTRLTVT.

The rearrangement links TRBV11-3 to TRBJ2-5; tentatively, D is TRBD1 (5 bases). V was trimmed by 3 bases and J by 2 bases, leaving 19 bases between them. The germline V gene has CDR1 SGHNT and CDR2 YENEEA. This CDR3 comprises 17 residues. CDR3 region: CASSFVFIQGIQETQYF. The CDR3 DNA reads as TGTGCCAGCAGCTTCGTCTTTATCCAGGGCATACAAGAGACCCAGTACTTC. Drawing the rest from reference TRBV11-3 and TRBJ2-5, the complete variable domain is EAGVVQSPRYKIIEKKQPVAFWCNPISGHNTLYWYLQNLGQGPELLIRYENEEAVDDSQLPKDRFSAERLKGVDSTLKIQPAELGDSAVYLCASSFVFIQGIQETQYFGPGTRLLVL.

This sequence joins TRBV5-5 and TRBJ2-5; TRBD1 agrees at 8 bases. CDR3 length equals 15 residues. With V trimmed by 4 bases and J by 1 base, 6 bases remained unmatched. Germline CDR1 is SGHKS and CDR2 is YYEKEE (reference sequence). The CDR3 sequence is CASSLGQGRQETQYF. The CDR3 bases are TGTGCCAGCAGCCTTGGACAGGGACGCCAAGAGACCCAGTACTTC.

The chain combines TRBV7-2 with TRBJ2-5; possibly TRBD2 for D (5 bases). Germline V gene sequence: CDR1 SGHTA, CDR2 FQGNSA. CDR3 length: 14 amino acids. Trimming removed 2 bases from V and 1 base from J, with 8 bases in between. The CDR3 spells CASSLKAAQETQYF. Here the CDR3 DNA reads TGTGCCAGCAGCTTAAAAGCGGCCCAAGAGACCCAGTACTTC. Full variable domain (outside the CDR3, taken from reference TRBV7-2 and TRBJ2-5): GAGVSQSPSNKVTEKGKDVELRCDPISGHTALYWYRQSLGQGLEFLIYFQGNSAPDKSGLPSDRFSAERTGGSVSTLTIQRTQQEDSAVYLCASSLKAAQETQYFGPGTRLLVL.

The V and J genes are TRBV4-2 and TRBJ1-3, with 8 bases lining up with TRBD1. Unmatched junction bases numbered 6, after V lost 3 bases and J lost 2 bases. Germline loops: CDR1 LGHNA, CDR2 YNFKEQ. This CDR3 is 16 amino acids long. CDR3 sequence reads: CASSQAQGVTGNTIYF. DNA for the CDR3: TGTGCCAGCAGCCAGGCACAGGGGGTAACTGGAAACACCATATATTTT.

This chain joins TRBV11-3 and TRBJ1-2; D uncertain. V gave up 5 bases and J gave up 8 bases, with 9 bases separating them. Germline lookup yields CDR1 SGHNT and CDR2 YENEEA. The CDR3 extends over 11 amino acids. CDR3 bases: TGTGCCAGCAGCCACGGTGAGGGCTACACCTTC. It is translated as CASSHGEGYTF.

The V and J genes are TRBV4-1 and TRBJ2-1, with D perhaps matching TRBD1 (6 bases). Germline V gene data show CDR1 as MGHRA and CDR2 as YSYEKL. The CDR3 totals 16 residues. V was clipped by 0 bases and J by 0 bases, with 9 bases between them. CDR3 bases: TGCGCCAGCAGCCAAGAGGGGGCCGCCTCCTACAATGAGCAGTTCTTC. Protein sequence: CASSQEGAASYNEQFF.

This rearrangement joins TRBV18 to TRBJ1-2, with 8 bases that match TRBD1. The V segment lost 3 bases and the J segment 3 bases; nucleotides outside the gene matches: 3. Germline CDR1 KGHSH, CDR2 LQKENI. The CDR3 totals 14 residues. The CDR3 sequence: CASSPGQAYYGYTF. The DNA for the CDR3 is TGTGCCAGCTCACCGGGACAGGCTTACTATGGCTACACCTTC. Full variable domain (missing parts from reference TRBV18 and TRBJ1-2): NAGVMQNPRHLVRRRGQEARLRCSPMKGHSHVYWYRQLPEEGLKFMVYLQKENIIDESGMPKERFSAEFPKEGPSILRIQQVVRGDSAAYFCASSPGQAYYGYTFGSGTRLTVV.

In this sample, this clone turned up once. V and J are TRBV12-2 and TRBJ1-4. TRBV12-2 is given as a pseudogene. The CDR3 is 14 amino acids. The CDR3 region is CASRFYDSNEKLFF. For the CDR3, the DNA is TGTGCAAGTCGCTTTTACGACTCTAATGAAAAACTGTTTTTT.

CDR3 protein: CASSVIQGIQNTEAFF. DNA for the CDR3: TGTGCCAGCTCTGTTATCCAGGGAATTCAGAACACTGAAGCTTTCTTT. The chain has TRBV28 and TRBJ1-1; D is perhaps TRBD1 (5 bases). CDR3 length: 16 amino acids. Trimming cost V 8 bases and J 1 base, with 20 bases left between them. CDR1 is MDHEN, CDR2 SYDVKM, per germline.

The chain's CDR3 is CASSTGTSFTRGETQYF. The CDR3 coding sequence is TGTGCCAGTAGTACCGGGACTAGCTTTACGAGGGGGGAGACCCAGTACTTC. The rearrangement joins TRBV19 to TRBJ2-5; 9 bases align to TRBD2. The germline gives CDR1 LNHDA, CDR2 SQIVND (reference sequence). With 4 bases clipped from V and 5 bases from J, the junction kept 14 bases outside the gene matches. The CDR3 extends over 17 amino acids.

V is TRBV7-8 and J is TRBJ2-3; weak D call: TRBD1 (6 bases). The CDR3 runs to 12 residues. Germline lookup yields CDR1 SGHVS and CDR2 FQNEAQ. The germline V and J ends were trimmed by 5 bases and 6 bases, with 9 bases remaining between them. CDR3 bases: TGTGCCAGCAGCCACAGGGTGGATACGCAGTATTTT. It yields the protein CASSHRVDTQYF.

CDR3 DNA sequence: TGTGCCAGCAGTCCTTCCCCCCGGGATGTAAATAATGAAAAACTGTTTTTT. Translation gives CASSPSPRDVNNEKLFF. The chain is built from TRBV27 and TRBJ1-4; D is unresolved. Deletions cut 5 bases from V and 4 bases from J, with 20 bases between. Germline V gives CDR1 MNHEY, CDR2 SMNVEV (reference sequence). The CDR3 consists of 17 residues.

The genes are TRBV9 and TRBJ1-2; D gene unclear. The V end was cut by 0 bases, the J end by 4 bases, with 13 bases between. This CDR3 contains 15 residues. CDR1 and CDR2 from the germline V gene are SGDLS and YYNGEE. Written as DNA, the CDR3 is TGTGCCAGCAGCGTAGATCGGGTTGGGTTCTATGGCTACACCTTC. It translates to CASSVDRVGFYGYTF.

The chain has TRBV4-1 and TRBJ2-2; 7 bases line up with TRBD1. Trimming took 1 base from V and 6 from J; bases not matched to a gene: 5. This CDR3 comprises 15 residues. Germline values: CDR1 MGHRA, CDR2 YSYEKL. The CDR3 reads CASSQGQGLAGELFF. CDR3 in DNA: TGCGCCAGCAGCCAAGGACAGGGTTTGGCCGGGGAGCTGTTTTTT.

The CDR3 is CASSRNQGVGEKLFF. In nucleotides, the CDR3 is TGCGCCAGCAGCCGAAATCAGGGGGTAGGTGAAAAACTGTTTTTT. The chain carries TRBV4-3 and TRBJ1-4, with 7 positions matching TRBD1. Germline V gene data show CDR1 as LGHNA and CDR2 as YSLEER. The ends lost 4 bases at V and 7 bases at J; junction bases unmatched: 9. The CDR3 extends over 15 amino acids.